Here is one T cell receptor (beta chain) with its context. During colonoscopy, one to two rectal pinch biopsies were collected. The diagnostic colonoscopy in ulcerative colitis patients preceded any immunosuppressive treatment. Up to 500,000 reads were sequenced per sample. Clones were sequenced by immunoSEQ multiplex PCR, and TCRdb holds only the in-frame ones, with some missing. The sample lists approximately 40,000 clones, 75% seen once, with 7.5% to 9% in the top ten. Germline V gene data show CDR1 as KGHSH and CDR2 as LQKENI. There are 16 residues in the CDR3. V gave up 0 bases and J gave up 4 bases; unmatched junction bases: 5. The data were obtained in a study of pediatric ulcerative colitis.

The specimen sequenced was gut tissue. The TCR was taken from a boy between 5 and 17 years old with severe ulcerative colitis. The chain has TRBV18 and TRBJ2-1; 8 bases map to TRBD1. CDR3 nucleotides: TGTGCCAGCTCACCACCTCGGACAGGGCCGTACAATGAGCAGTTCTTC. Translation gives CASSPPRTGPYNEQFF. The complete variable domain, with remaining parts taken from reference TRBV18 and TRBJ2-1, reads NAGVMQNPRHLVRRRGQEARLRCSPMKGHSHVYWYRQLPEEGLKFMVYLQKENIIDESGMPKERFSAEFPKEGPSILRIQQVVRGDSAAYFCASSPPRTGPYNEQFFGPGTRLTVL.